These 17 T cell receptor beta chains came from one sample sequenced in a study of cytomegalovirus exposure and HLA in healthy donors. Primers included in the PCR were 60 Vbeta and 13 Jbeta primers. Assay used: immunoSEQ multiplex PCR; TCRdb lists only in-frame clones, some missing. The sample lists some 190,000 clones, about three quarters occurring once. Sample: PBMCs. All receptors derive from a man between 18 and 35 years old in good health and CMV-seronegative.

The chain couples TRBV5-1 to TRBJ2-1, with D perhaps matching TRBD1 (6 bases). V was cut by 3 bases and J by 0 bases, with 13 bases left in between. The CDR3 is made up of 16 amino acids. Germline V gene sequence: CDR1 SGHRS, CDR2 YFSETQ. The chain's CDR3 is CASSWGRASSYNEQFF. The DNA of the CDR3 is TGCGCCAGCAGCTGGGGGCGGGCAAGCTCCTACAATGAGCAGTTCTTC.

The chain joins TRBV6-5 to TRBJ2-7; possibly TRBD2 for D (6 bases). Trimming cost V 6 bases and J 1 base, with 10 bases left between them. The CDR3 is 13 residues long. Germline V lookup: CDR1 MNHEY, CDR2 SVGAGI. The CDR3 DNA reads as TGTGCCAGCAGCCGGGGACTTTCCTACGAGCAGTACTTC. Encoded protein: CASSRGLSYEQYF.

This clone was detected only once. CDR3 sequence (DNA): TGTGCCAGCAGCCCGCGGGGGAGGGCTGGAAACACCATATATTTT. Translating gives CASSPRGRAGNTIYF. This rearrangement joins TRBV7-4 to TRBJ1-3; D is possibly TRBD1 (5 bases). Per germline, CDR1 SGHVT and CDR2 SQSDAQ. V lost 5 bases to trimming and J lost 2 bases, with 13 bases between them. The CDR3 is 15 amino acids.

A word on this clone: One end of the junction varies from germline; a read error may be responsible. The chain employs TRBV6-5 and TRBJ1-6; weak D call: TRBD1 (6 bases). CDR3 length equals 14 residues. Looked up from germline, CDR1 is MNHEY and CDR2 is SVGAGI. This CDR3 reads CAGRPTGTNSPLHF. For the CDR3, the DNA is TGTGCCGGCAGGCCAACAGGGACCAATTCACCCCTCCACTTT.

The chain couples TRBV29-1 to TRBJ2-3; 8 nucleotides line up with TRBD1. Unmatched junction bases numbered 8, after V lost 8 bases and J lost 4 bases. This CDR3 spans 13 amino acids. CDR1 is SQVTM, CDR2 ANQGSEA, per germline. The DNA for the CDR3 is TGCAGCTTTGGGACAGGTCGCGCAGATACGCAGTATTTT. As protein: CSFGTGRADTQYF.

V is TRBV29-1 and J is TRBJ2-1, with a possible D match to TRBD2 (5 bases). Germline-derived CDR1 and CDR2 are SQVTM and ANQGSEA. Trimming removed 4 bases from V and 11 bases from J, with 12 bases in between. CDR3 size: 11 residues. CDR3 sequence (DNA): TGCAGCGTTGCGGCCGGGGTCCAGCAGTTCTTC. This sequence encodes CSVAAGVQQFF.

The chain is built from TRBV1 and TRBJ1-5; the D call TRBD1 from the table was never checked on the DNA. TRBV1 is a pseudogene locus. The CDR3 spans 16 residues. The DNA of the CDR3 is TGCACCACCGACGGACAGGGGGCCCCTAGGGGACAGCCCCAGCATTTT. This sequence encodes CTTDGQGAPRGQPQHF.

The genes are TRBV30 and TRBJ1-2; D call uncertain. Germline CDR1 and CDR2: GTSNPN and SVGIG (reference sequence). There are 14 residues in the CDR3. Trimming took 0 bases from V and 8 from J, leaving 16 bases between them. CDR3 region: CAWSVSRTIGGYTF. For the CDR3, the DNA is TGTGCCTGGAGTGTAAGTCGAACTATTGGAGGCTACACCTTC.

The chain recombines TRBV20-1 with TRBJ1-4, with unresolved D. V was shortened by 5 bases and J by 5 bases, with 3 bases between the two germline ends. Germline lookup yields CDR1 DFQATT and CDR2 SNEGSKA (reference sequence). The CDR3 is made up of 10 amino acids. DNA of the CDR3: TGCAGTGCTGCGAATGAAAAACTGTTTTTT. Amino acids: CSAANEKLFF.

The gene calls are TRBV19 and TRBJ2-7; 13 bases are shared with TRBD2. J was trimmed by 3 bases and V by 5 bases; bases with no gene match: 7. The CDR3 loop spans 16 amino acids. Germline V gene sequence: CDR1 LNHDA, CDR2 SQIVND (reference sequence). CDR3 sequence (DNA): TGTGCCAGTAGTGTAGGGGGACTAGCGGGATTCTACGAGCAGTACTTC. It specifies CASSVGGLAGFYEQYF.

As DNA, the CDR3 is TGTGCCAGCAGCGGGACTAGCAGAAATGAGCAGTTCTTC. Translated, it gives CASSGTSRNEQFF. The chain combines TRBV7-2 with TRBJ2-1, with TRBD2 matching over 9 bases. The CDR3 consists of 13 residues. V shed 5 bases and J 7 bases; nucleotides not matched to a gene: 3. CDR1 and CDR2 (germline): SGHTA, FQGNSA.

The chain employs TRBV19 and TRBJ2-7; D is perhaps TRBD1 (5 bases). This CDR3 region has 13 residues. The V and J ends lost 3 bases and 5 bases respectively, with 11 bases between them. Germline V gives CDR1 LNHDA, CDR2 SQIVND (reference sequence). CDR3 residues: CASSIGVRDEQYF. CDR3 in DNA: TGTGCCAGTAGTATCGGAGTCAGGGACGAGCAGTACTTC.

The chain couples TRBV4-1 to TRBJ1-1; D not certain. This CDR3 comprises 13 residues. Germline V gene sequence: CDR1 MGHRA, CDR2 YSYEKL. Trimming shortened V by 3 bases and J by 7 bases, and 12 bases separated the two germline ends. CDR3 nucleotides: TGCGCCAGCAGCCACGACTGGCGGGATGAAGCTTTCTTT. It encodes CASSHDWRDEAFF.

The chain is built from TRBV9 and TRBJ1-2; TRBD1 matches 8 bases. The junction had 6 bases not matched to a gene; V was cut back by 0 bases and J by 5 bases. Germline V gives CDR1 SGDLS, CDR2 YYNGEE. CDR3 length: 15 amino acids. The CDR3, as DNA: TGTGCCAGCAGCGTAGCCCCGGACAGGGCGTATGGCTACACCTTC. Translation: CASSVAPDRAYGYTF.

The chain uses TRBV15 and TRBJ2-3, with TRBD1 matching over 8 bases. The length of the CDR3 is 17 residues. Germline CDR1 and CDR2: LNHNV and YYDKDF (reference sequence). V gave up 0 bases and J gave up 4 bases; unmatched junction bases: 9. For the CDR3, the DNA is TGTGCCACCAGCAGAGATCCGCCAGGGGGCTTCGCAGATACGCAGTATTTT. This sequence encodes CATSRDPPGGFADTQYF. Supplemented by reference TRBV15 and TRBJ2-3, the full variable domain reads DAMVIQNPRYQVTQFGKPVTLSCSQTLNHNVMYWYQQKSSQAPKLLFHYYDKDFNNEADTPDNFQSRRPNTSFCFLDIRSPGLGDTAMYLCATSRDPPGGFADTQYFGPGTRLTVL.

The rearrangement links TRBV5-1 to TRBJ2-2; the match to TRBD2 covers 7 bases. There are 14 residues in the CDR3. V shed 9 bases, J shed 0 bases, and the junction held 5 bases outside the gene matches. CDR1 SGHRS and CDR2 YFSETQ come from the germline V gene. In DNA, the CDR3 is TGCGCCACCGGGGACTACGCGAACACCGGGGAGCTGTTTTTT. Amino acids: CATGDYANTGELFF.

The chain has TRBV14 and TRBJ2-7; TRBD1 matches 8 bases. J gave up 4 bases and V 4 bases, and 9 bases lay outside the gene matches. Germline CDR1 SGHDN, CDR2 FVKESK. This CDR3 spans 15 amino acids. CDR3 coding DNA: TGTGCCAGCAGCCCACGGACAGGGTTCGTTTACGAGCAGTACTTC. Its translation: CASSPRTGFVYEQYF.